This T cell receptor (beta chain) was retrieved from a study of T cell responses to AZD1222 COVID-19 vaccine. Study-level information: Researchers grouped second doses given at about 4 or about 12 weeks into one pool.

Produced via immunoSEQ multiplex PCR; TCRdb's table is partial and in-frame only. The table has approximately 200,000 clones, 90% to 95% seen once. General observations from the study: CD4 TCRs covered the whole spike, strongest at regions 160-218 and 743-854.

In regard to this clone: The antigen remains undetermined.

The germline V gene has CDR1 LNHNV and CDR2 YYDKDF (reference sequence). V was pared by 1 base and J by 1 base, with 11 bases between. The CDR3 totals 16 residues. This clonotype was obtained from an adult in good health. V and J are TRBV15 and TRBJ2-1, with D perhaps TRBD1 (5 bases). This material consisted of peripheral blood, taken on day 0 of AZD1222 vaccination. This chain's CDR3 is CATSRAPRDSYNEQFF. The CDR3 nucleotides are TGTGCCACCAGCAGAGCTCCCAGGGATTCCTACAATGAGCAGTTCTTC.